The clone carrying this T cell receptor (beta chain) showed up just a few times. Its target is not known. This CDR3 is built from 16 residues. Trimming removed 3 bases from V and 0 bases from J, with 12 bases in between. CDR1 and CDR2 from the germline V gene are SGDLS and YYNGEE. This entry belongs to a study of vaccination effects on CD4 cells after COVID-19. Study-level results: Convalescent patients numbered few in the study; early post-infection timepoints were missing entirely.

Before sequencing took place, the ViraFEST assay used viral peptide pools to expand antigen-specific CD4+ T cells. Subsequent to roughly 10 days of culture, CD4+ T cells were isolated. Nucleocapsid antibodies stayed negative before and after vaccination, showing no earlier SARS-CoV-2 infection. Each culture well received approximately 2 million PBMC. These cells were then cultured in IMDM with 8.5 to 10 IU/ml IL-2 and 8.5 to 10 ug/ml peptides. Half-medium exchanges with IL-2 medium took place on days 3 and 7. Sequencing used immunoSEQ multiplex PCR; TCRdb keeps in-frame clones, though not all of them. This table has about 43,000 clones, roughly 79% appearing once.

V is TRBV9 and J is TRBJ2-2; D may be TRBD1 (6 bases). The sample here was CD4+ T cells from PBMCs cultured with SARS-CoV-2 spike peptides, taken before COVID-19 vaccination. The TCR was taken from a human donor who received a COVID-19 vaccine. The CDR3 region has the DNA TGTGCCAGCAGCGCGCTGGGGGCCCCGAACACCGGGGAGCTGTTTTTT. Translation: CASSALGAPNTGELFF.